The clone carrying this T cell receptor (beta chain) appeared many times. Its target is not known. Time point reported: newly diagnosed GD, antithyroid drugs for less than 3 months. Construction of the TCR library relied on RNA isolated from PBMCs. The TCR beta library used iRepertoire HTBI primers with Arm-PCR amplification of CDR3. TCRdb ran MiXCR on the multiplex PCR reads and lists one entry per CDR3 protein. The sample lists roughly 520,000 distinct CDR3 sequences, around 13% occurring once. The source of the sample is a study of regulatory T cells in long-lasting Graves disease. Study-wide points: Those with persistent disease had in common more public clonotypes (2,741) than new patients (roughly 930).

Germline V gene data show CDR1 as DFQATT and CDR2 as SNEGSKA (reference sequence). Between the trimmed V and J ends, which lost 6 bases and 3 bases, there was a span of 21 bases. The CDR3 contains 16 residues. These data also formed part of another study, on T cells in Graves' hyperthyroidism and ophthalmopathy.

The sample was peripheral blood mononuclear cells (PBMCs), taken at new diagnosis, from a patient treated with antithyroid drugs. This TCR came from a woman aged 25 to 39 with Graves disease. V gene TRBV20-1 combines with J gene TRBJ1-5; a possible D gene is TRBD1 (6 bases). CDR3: CSASRGGQFINQPQHF. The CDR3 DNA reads TGCAGTGCCTCTCGGGGAGGACAGTTCATCAATCAGCCCCAGCATTTT.